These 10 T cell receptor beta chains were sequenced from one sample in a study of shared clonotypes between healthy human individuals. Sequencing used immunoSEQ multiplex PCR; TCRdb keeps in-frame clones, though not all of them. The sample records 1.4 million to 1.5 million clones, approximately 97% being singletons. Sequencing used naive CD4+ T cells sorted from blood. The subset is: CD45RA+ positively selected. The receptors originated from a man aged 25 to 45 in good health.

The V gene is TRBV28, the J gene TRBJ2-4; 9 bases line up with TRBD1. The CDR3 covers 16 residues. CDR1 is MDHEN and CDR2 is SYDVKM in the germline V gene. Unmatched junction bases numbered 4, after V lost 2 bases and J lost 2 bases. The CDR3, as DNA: TGTGCCAGCAGTTTACCGGGACAGGGCCCCAAAAACATTCAGTACTTC. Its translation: CASSLPGQGPKNIQYF.

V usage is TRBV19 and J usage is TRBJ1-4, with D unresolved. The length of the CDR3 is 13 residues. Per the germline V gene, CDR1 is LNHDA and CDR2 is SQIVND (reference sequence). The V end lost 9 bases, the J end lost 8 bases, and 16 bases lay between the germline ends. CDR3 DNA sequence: TGTGCCAGCACTAAAGCCCGAGAGGAAAAACTGTTTTTT. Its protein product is CASTKAREEKLFF.

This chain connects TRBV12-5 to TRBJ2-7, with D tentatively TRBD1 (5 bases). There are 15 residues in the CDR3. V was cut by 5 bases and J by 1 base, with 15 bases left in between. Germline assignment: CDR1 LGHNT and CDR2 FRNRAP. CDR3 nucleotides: TGTGCTAGTGGTCCCTCAGGGTGGTATTCCTACGAGCAGTACTTC. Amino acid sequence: CASGPSGWYSYEQYF.

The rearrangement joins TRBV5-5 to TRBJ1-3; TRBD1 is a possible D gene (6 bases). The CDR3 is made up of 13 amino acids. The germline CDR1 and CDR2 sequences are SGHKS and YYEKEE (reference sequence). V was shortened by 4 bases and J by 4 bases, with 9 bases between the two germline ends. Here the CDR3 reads CASSPTGGNTIYF. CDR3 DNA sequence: TGTGCCAGCAGCCCGACAGGAGGAAACACCATATATTTT.

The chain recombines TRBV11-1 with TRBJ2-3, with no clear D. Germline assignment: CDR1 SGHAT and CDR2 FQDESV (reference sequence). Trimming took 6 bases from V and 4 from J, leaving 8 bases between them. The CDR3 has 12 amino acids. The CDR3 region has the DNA TGTGCCAGCAGACGCGCGGCAGATACGCAGTATTTT. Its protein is CASRRAADTQYF.

In DNA form, the CDR3 reads TGTGCCAGCAGGACTAGCGGGTCGGAGACCCAGTACTTC. Translating it yields CASRTSGSETQYF. This chain uses TRBV27 with TRBJ2-5, with 10 positions matching TRBD2. V lost 6 bases to trimming and J lost 5 bases; unmatched junction nucleotides: 3. There are 13 residues in the CDR3. From germline, CDR1 is MNHEY and CDR2 SMNVEV (reference sequence).

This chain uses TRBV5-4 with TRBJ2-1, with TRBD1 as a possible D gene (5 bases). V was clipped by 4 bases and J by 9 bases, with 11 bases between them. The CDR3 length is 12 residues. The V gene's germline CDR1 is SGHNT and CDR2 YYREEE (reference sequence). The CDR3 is CASSLIDSEQFF. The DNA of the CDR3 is TGTGCCAGCAGCCTAATTGACAGTGAGCAGTTCTTC.

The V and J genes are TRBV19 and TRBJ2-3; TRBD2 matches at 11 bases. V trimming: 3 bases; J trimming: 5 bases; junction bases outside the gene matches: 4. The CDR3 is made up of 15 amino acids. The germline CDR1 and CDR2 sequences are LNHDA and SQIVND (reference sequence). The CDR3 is CASSILAGGIDTQYF. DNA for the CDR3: TGTGCCAGTAGTATCTTAGCGGGAGGGATAGATACGCAGTATTTT.

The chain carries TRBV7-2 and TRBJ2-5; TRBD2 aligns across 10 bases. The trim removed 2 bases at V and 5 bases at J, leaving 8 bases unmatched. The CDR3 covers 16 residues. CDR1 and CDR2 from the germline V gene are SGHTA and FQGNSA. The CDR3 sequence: CASSLFISGRVETQYF. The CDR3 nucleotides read TGTGCCAGCAGCTTATTTATAAGCGGGAGGGTGGAGACCCAGTACTTC.

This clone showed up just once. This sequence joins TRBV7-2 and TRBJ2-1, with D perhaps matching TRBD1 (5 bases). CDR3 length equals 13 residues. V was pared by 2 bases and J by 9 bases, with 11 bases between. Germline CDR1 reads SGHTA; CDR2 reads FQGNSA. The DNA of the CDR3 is TGTGCCAGCAGCTTAAAATTCAGGGTTGAGCAGTTCTTC. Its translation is CASSLKFRVEQFF.